The next 21 T cell receptor beta chains were all read from a single sample in a study of Ad26.COV2.S vaccination and SARS-CoV-2 variants. Using immunoSEQ multiplex PCR, the repertoire was profiled, and TCRdb retains in-frame clones only, with some absent. The table lists 120,000 to 150,000 clones, 86% of them singletons. The starting material was peripheral blood, obtained after recovery from COVID-19. These receptors all come from a human donor who had recovered from COVID-19.

The chain carries TRBV6-5 and TRBJ2-3; D not resolved. Germline CDR1 is MNHEY and CDR2 is SVGAGI. Trimming pared 7 bases from V and 2 bases from J, leaving 16 bases between. This CDR3 is built from 15 residues. The DNA of the CDR3 is TGTGCCAGCAACACGATGAACAGCCTCACAGATACGCAGTATTTT. It is translated as CASNTMNSLTDTQYF.

This chain uses TRBV27 with TRBJ1-2; D is possibly TRBD1 (6 bases). CDR1 is MNHEY, CDR2 SMNVEV, per germline (reference sequence). The CDR3 spans 15 residues. V gave up 3 bases and J gave up 3 bases, with 14 bases separating them. The CDR3 region has the DNA TGTGCCAGCAGTTTCAGGGGCCGAGGAGACTATGGCTACACCTTC. It specifies CASSFRGRGDYGYTF.

CDR3 nucleotides: TGCAGTGCTAGCTCGGGTCATGGCTACACCTTC. It codes for CSASSGHGYTF. V and J are TRBV20-1 and TRBJ1-2; D is unclear. This CDR3 is built from 11 residues. Germline V lookup: CDR1 DFQATT, CDR2 SNEGSKA (reference sequence). Trimming shortened V by 3 bases and J by 6 bases, and 8 bases separated the two germline ends.

The chain links TRBV5-3 to TRBJ2-2; tentatively, D is TRBD2 (11 bases). TRBV5-3 is marked as an open reading frame, function uncertain. This CDR3 is built from 19 residues. The germline V and J ends were trimmed by 3 bases and 1 base, with 22 bases remaining between them. The CDR3 region is CARSSRTGGTSGNTGELFF. The CDR3 bases are TGTGCCAGAAGCTCCCGGACAGGGGGGACTAGCGGGAACACCGGGGAGCTGTTTTTT.

The chain employs TRBV28 and TRBJ2-7; no clear D gene. This CDR3 spans 14 amino acids. V lost 6 bases, J lost 2 bases, and 14 bases lay in between. The germline V gene has CDR1 MDHEN and CDR2 SYDVKM. The CDR3 bases are TGTGCCAGCAGCTCGTCCCAGGTTACCTACGAGCAGTACTTC. The encoded protein is CASSSSQVTYEQYF.

V and J are TRBV6-5 and TRBJ1-1, with 8 bases that match TRBD1. This CDR3 is 13 amino acids long. The V gene's germline CDR1 is MNHEY and CDR2 SVGAGI. The J segment lost 2 bases and the V segment lost 7 bases, leaving 3 bases of the junction unmatched. CDR3 sequence (DNA): TGTGCCAGCATCGACAGGGGAAACACTGAAGCTTTCTTT. Its translation: CASIDRGNTEAFF.

This sequence joins TRBV7-2 and TRBJ1-1; the D is unclear. Germline values: CDR1 SGHTA, CDR2 FQGNSA. The CDR3 consists of 15 residues. Trimming took off 2 bases at V and 3 bases at J, with 13 bases between the two ends. CDR3: CASSLQKGGYTEAFF. DNA of the CDR3: TGTGCCAGCAGCTTACAGAAGGGTGGGTACACTGAAGCTTTCTTT.

V usage is TRBV6-2 or TRBV6-3 and J usage is TRBJ2-1, with 13 positions matching TRBD2. CDR1 is MNHEY, CDR2 SVGEGT, per germline. The J segment lost 0 bases and the V segment lost 1 base, leaving 12 bases of the junction unmatched. The CDR3 runs 21 residues. The DNA of the CDR3 is TGTGCCAGCAGTTACTACGATTCAGGGACTAGCGGGGCAAGCTCCTACAATGAGCAGTTCTTC. Its translation: CASSYYDSGTSGASSYNEQFF.

The chain uses TRBV7-9 and TRBJ1-4, with 9 bases identical to TRBD1. CDR3 length: 15 residues. Germline loops: CDR1 SEHNR, CDR2 FQNEAQ (reference sequence). The V gene end was trimmed by 4 bases and the J gene end by 8 bases; junction bases not matched to a gene: 8. The CDR3 region is CASSYTTGGIEKLFF. The CDR3 region has the DNA TGTGCCAGCAGCTATACGACAGGGGGGATCGAAAAACTGTTTTTT. The entire variable domain, with the rest obtained from reference TRBV7-9 and TRBJ1-4, is as follows: DTGVSQNPRHKITKRGQNVTFRCDPISEHNRLYWYRQTLGQGPEFLTYFQNEAQLEKSRLLSDRFSAERPKGSFSTLEIQRTEQGDSAMYLCASSYTTGGIEKLFFGSGTQLSVL.

The count of this clone is one. The chain joins TRBV7-2 to TRBJ1-5; no definite D call. Germline V lookup: CDR1 SGHTA, CDR2 FQGNSA. Trimming stripped 0 bases from V and 5 bases from J, with 5 bases between. The CDR3 sequence is 13 residues long. DNA for the CDR3: TGTGCCAGCAGCTTAGCGCCCGATCAGCCCCAGCATTTT. Its protein is CASSLAPDQPQHF.

The genes are TRBV7-9 and TRBJ2-2; perhaps TRBD1 as D (6 bases). Germline lookup yields CDR1 SEHNR and CDR2 FQNEAQ (reference sequence). V was pared by 7 bases and J by 7 bases, with 16 bases between. The CDR3 covers 14 residues. The CDR3 here is CASNDGQNRGELFF. CDR3 coding DNA: TGTGCCAGCAACGATGGACAGAACCGCGGGGAGCTGTTTTTT.

The rearrangement joins TRBV7-9 to TRBJ2-5; D unresolved. Between the trimmed V and J ends, which lost 2 bases and 6 bases, there was a span of 10 bases. Germline loops: CDR1 SEHNR, CDR2 FQNEAQ (reference sequence). The CDR3 has 13 amino acids. CDR3: CASSLWGSKTQYF. For the CDR3, the DNA is TGTGCCAGCAGCTTATGGGGTTCGAAGACCCAGTACTTC.

This chain joins TRBV6-5 and TRBJ1-2; 8 nucleotides match TRBD1. CDR3 length equals 12 residues. The J segment lost 8 bases and the V segment lost 6 bases, leaving 5 bases of the junction unmatched. From germline, CDR1 is MNHEY and CDR2 SVGAGI. CDR3 sequence: CASSLDREGYTF. The CDR3 DNA follows: TGTGCCAGCAGCTTGGACAGGGAGGGCTACACCTTC.

This chain connects TRBV2 to TRBJ1-1; D call uncertain. From germline, CDR1 is SNHLY and CDR2 FYNNEI. There are 14 residues in the CDR3. The ends were cut back, 5 bases at V and 1 base at J, with 11 bases in the middle. In DNA form, the CDR3 reads TGTGCCAGCAGTAAAGTCGGCGGGAACACTGAAGCTTTCTTT. As protein: CASSKVGGNTEAFF.

This chain connects TRBV6-5 to TRBJ2-7; tentatively, D is TRBD1 (6 bases). This CDR3 has 12 residues. Trimming pared 10 bases from V and 6 bases from J, leaving 16 bases between. CDR1 and CDR2 from the germline V gene are MNHEY and SVGAGI. The CDR3 DNA reads TGTGCCACCCACAACAGGGTAGGCGAGCAGTACTTC. It codes for CATHNRVGEQYF.

The chain recombines TRBV6-2 or TRBV6-3 with TRBJ1-5, with 7 bases identical to TRBD1. V lost 6 bases and J lost 10; bases outside the gene matches: 9. Per the germline V gene, CDR1 is MNHEY and CDR2 is SVGEGT. This CDR3 comprises 13 residues. CDR3 coding DNA: TGTGCCAGCAGCCTGGACAGGACATTCCCCCAGCATTTT. Amino acids: CASSLDRTFPQHF.

The chain links TRBV27 to TRBJ1-2, with D uncertain. Trimming pared 3 bases from V and 4 bases from J, leaving 9 bases between. Germline V lookup: CDR1 MNHEY, CDR2 SMNVEV (reference sequence). The CDR3 is made up of 13 amino acids. The CDR3 is CASSFGEGYGYTF. CDR3 nucleotides: TGTGCCAGCAGTTTTGGGGAAGGCTATGGCTACACCTTC.

The chain links TRBV10-1 to TRBJ2-1, with TRBD2 matching 12 bases. With V trimmed by 7 bases and J by 4 bases, 11 bases remained unmatched. The CDR3 loop spans 17 amino acids. From germline, CDR1 is WNHNN and CDR2 SYGVQD (reference sequence). The CDR3, as DNA: TGCGCCAGCACCCCGAGACTAGCGGGGGAAATATACAATGAGCAGTTCTTC. This sequence encodes CASTPRLAGEIYNEQFF.

The CDR3 sequence: CASSSPDRGQEKLFF. The CDR3 DNA reads as TGCGCCAGCAGCTCCCCTGACAGGGGGCAGGAAAAACTGTTTTTT. The V and J genes are TRBV4-1 and TRBJ1-4, with TRBD1 identical over 10 bases. CDR1 and CDR2 from the germline V gene are MGHRA and YSYEKL. The CDR3 totals 15 residues. Trimming took 5 bases from V and 8 from J; bases not matched to a gene: 8.

This clone was seen once. This sequence joins TRBV5-6 and TRBJ1-5; 9 positions agree with TRBD1. With 4 bases clipped from V and 4 bases from J, the junction kept 12 bases outside the gene matches. Germline V lookup: CDR1 SGHDT, CDR2 YYEEEE. The CDR3 is 17 amino acids. The CDR3 DNA reads as TGTGCCAGCAGCCTACACAGGGGGCCCCTTATTAATCAGCCCCAGCATTTT. Amino acid sequence: CASSLHRGPLINQPQHF.

The CDR3 reads CASSSGFYGYTF. The CDR3 DNA sequence: TGTGCCAGCAGCTCAGGGTTCTATGGCTACACCTTC. This chain connects TRBV7-9 to TRBJ1-2; a weak D match, TRBD1 (5 bases). The V end lost 4 bases, the J end lost 4 bases, and 7 bases lay between the germline ends. The CDR3 consists of 12 residues. Germline V gene sequence: CDR1 SEHNR, CDR2 FQNEAQ (reference sequence).